This T cell receptor beta chain came from a study of T cell responses to AZD1222 COVID-19 vaccine. TCRdb's copy holds only in-frame clones and misses some; the assay was immunoSEQ multiplex PCR. Of fewer than 200,000 clones listed, 70% to 90% are singletons. The origin of this receptor is an adult who received the AZD1222 COVID-19 vaccine. The source was peripheral blood, collected 28 days after the second AZD1222 dose.

CDR3 sequence reads: CASSLGTSSGNTIYF. The CDR3, as DNA: TGTGCCAGCTCCTTGGGAACCTCCTCTGGAAACACCATATATTTT. The gene calls are TRBV18 and TRBJ1-3; no definite D call. With 6 bases removed from V and 0 bases from J, the gap between germline ends came to 12 bases. The germline V gene has CDR1 KGHSH and CDR2 LQKENI. This CDR3 has 15 amino acids.